Below, one TCR beta chain is given with its context. Its cognate antigen is unknown. The data originate from a study of blood T cells in healthy people across ages. A second PCR of roughly 7 to 11 cycles used a sample-barcoded 5' primer and a J-beta primer mix. Carrying 12 random nucleotides, a template-switch adaptor labeled each individual cDNA molecule. Sequencing yielded, for each sample, at least 3 million paired-end reads carrying CDR3. From the 5' RACE reads, TCRdb called clonotypes with MiXCR, one entry per CDR3 protein. The sample includes 2 million or so distinct CDR3 sequences, about 49% of them seen just once. V was pared by 6 bases and J by 4 bases, with 13 bases between. CDR3 size: 14 residues. Notes on the study in general: PBMCs left unsorted prevented a conclusive naive versus antigen-experienced comparison. Across the age range, TCR beta diversity per million T cells fell in a roughly linear way.

The sequence came from a woman between 35 and 50 years old in good health. The chain recombines TRBV12-3 or TRBV12-4 with TRBJ2-1; the D gene is possibly TRBD2 (5 bases). The sequenced sample was blood. CDR3: CASRSDSLYNEQFF. CDR3 DNA sequence: TGTGCCAGCAGATCGGACTCGCTATACAATGAGCAGTTCTTC.